The clone carrying this T cell receptor beta chain has only a few counts. TCRdb re-derived calls from the 5' RACE reads in MiXCR, one entry per CDR3 protein. The data show over 600,000 distinct CDR3 sequences, with 21% seen just once and 4% to 5.5% held by the top ten. This sample was included in a study of identical twins. Trimming took 2 bases from V and 0 from J, leaving 6 bases between them. CDR3 length: 14 residues. Germline lookup yields CDR1 SGHDT and CDR2 YYEEEE. This sample also belongs to another study, concerning T cells expressing NK-cell markers. That investigation notes: Among CD8+ T cells from about six donors, dominant NKG2C+ clonotypes accounted for about 1.0-7.0%. Where several donors were concerned, these clonotypes also led the CD3+CD56-NKG2C+ fraction.

The sequenced sample was PBMCs. The rearrangement links TRBV5-6 to TRBJ1-5; no firm D call. The receptor was isolated from a woman aged 18-29 years in good health. CDR3 in DNA: TGTGCCAGCAGCTTTGGCCATAGCAATCAGCCCCAGCATTTT. It translates to CASSFGHSNQPQHF.